In this sample, the clone carrying this T cell receptor (beta chain) turned up a few times. The antigen remains undetermined. The sample originates from a study of blood T cells in healthy people across ages. About the research overall: Per every two T cells, about one barcoded beta molecule was captured by template switching. Whole-study results and caveats: Relative to aged donors, long-lived donors carried more naive CD4+ cells and displayed higher diversity.

Drawing of peripheral blood yielded roughly 10 milliliters from each donor. Sample-barcoded 5' priming and a J-beta primer mix drove a second PCR of 7 to 11 cycles. A minimum of 2.5 million CDR3-containing paired-end reads was obtained for each sample. Each CDR3 protein is one row after TCRdb ran MiXCR on the 5' RACE reads. The table shows under 1,100,000 distinct CDR3 sequences, with less than 25% occurring only once. Germline loops: CDR1 MDHEN, CDR2 SYDVKM. CDR3 length: 15 amino acids. The trim removed 6 bases at V and 2 bases at J, leaving 8 bases unmatched. This sample was also put to use in a study of T cells of mothers and their children.

The source is a girl between 2 and 10 years old in good health. The gene calls are TRBV28 and TRBJ2-5, with TRBD1 matching over 8 bases. What was sequenced was blood. The CDR3 region has the DNA TGTGCCAGCAGGGGCAGGGGGCTCCCACAAGAGACCCAGTACTTC. Amino acids: CASRGRGLPQETQYF.